These 5 T cell receptor beta chains were sequenced from one sample in a study of Graves' ophthalmopathy and Graves' hyperthyroidism. Amplified TCR beta CDR3 regions were obtained using RNA transcripts as template. The first round was an RT-PCR with HTBI primers, and the second round was a multiplex PCR. Each CDR3 protein is one row after TCRdb ran MiXCR on the multiplex PCR reads. Of 620,000 or so distinct CDR3 sequences listed, 22% are singletons. Sequenced sample: peripheral blood. The receptors come from a woman aged 18-30 years with stable Graves' hyperthyroidism. Some clones in this sample may be carry-over from other donors' samples.

This clonotype came up many times. V usage is TRBV6-1 and J usage is TRBJ1-2; 9 bases agree with TRBD1. The CDR3 is 17 amino acids. The V segment lost 0 bases and the J segment 4 bases; nucleotides outside the gene matches: 9. Germline V gives CDR1 MNHNS, CDR2 SASEGT. The CDR3 protein is CASSEAYPGQGFYGYTF. The CDR3 DNA is TGTGCCAGCAGTGAAGCATACCCGGGACAGGGCTTCTATGGCTACACCTTC.

This clonotype is a singleton in its sample. Here the CDR3 reads CASSPETGLLYEQYF. In DNA form, the CDR3 reads TGTGCCAGCAGCCCTGAGACAGGCCTCCTCTACGAGCAGTACTTC. The V call is TRBV7-2, the J call TRBJ2-7, with D tentatively TRBD1 (6 bases). CDR3 length: 15 residues. Trimming stripped 5 bases from V and 3 bases from J, with 17 bases between. CDR1 is SGHTA, CDR2 FQGNSA, per germline.

In the case of this clonotype: Compared with germline, one end of the junction differs, possibly owing to a read error. The CDR3 DNA reads as TGTGCCAGTAGTTCCCTCGGAAGGGGGAGTACTGAAGATTTCTTT. Amino acids: CASSSLGRGSTEDFF. V and J are TRBV19 and TRBJ1-1; weak D call: TRBD1 (6 bases). CDR1 LNHDA and CDR2 SQIVND come from the germline V gene (reference sequence). This CDR3 is built from 15 residues. Together with reference TRBV19 and TRBJ1-1, the CDR3 gives the full variable domain: DGGITQSPKYLFRKEGQNVTLSCEQNLNHDAMYWYRQDPGQGLRLIYYSQIVNDFQKGDIAEGYSVSREKKESFPLTVTSAQKNPTAFYLCASSSLGRGSTEDFFGQGTRLTVV.

This clonotype was recorded at least ten times. The chain is built from TRBV27 and TRBJ1-3; D gene unclear. V was trimmed by 4 bases and J by 4 bases, leaving 17 bases between them. CDR3 length equals 16 residues. In germline, CDR1 is MNHEY, CDR2 SMNVEV (reference sequence). The CDR3 here is CASSSTLELGGNTIYF. CDR3 bases: TGTGCCAGCAGTTCAACTCTGGAACTGGGGGGAAACACCATATATTTT.

This clonotype was observed many times. The rearrangement uses TRBV30 and TRBJ1-1; a weak D match, TRBD1 (6 bases). The germline V gene encodes CDR1 GTSNPN and CDR2 SVGIG (reference sequence). V gave up 3 bases and J gave up 4 bases, with 12 bases separating them. The CDR3 sequence is 13 residues long. The CDR3 sequence: CAWSDPGATEAFF. CDR3 sequence (DNA): TGTGCCTGGAGCGATCCGGGGGCCACTGAAGCTTTCTTT.